Included here is one T cell receptor (beta chain) sequence, with context. These data come from a study of blood T cell repertoires in COVID-19. Original processing methods: Reference gene primer amplification gave estimated nucleated cell counts. TCRdb's table, derived via immunoSEQ multiplex PCR, lists solely in-frame clones and lacks some. The V and J calls and clone size are taken from that table; D and trimming were inferred from the DNA. Among over 130,000 clones listed, approximately 88% were seen once. Trimming took off 3 bases at V and 0 bases at J, with 6 bases between the two ends. Germline loops: CDR1 LNHDA, CDR2 SQIVND (reference sequence). CDR3 length equals 14 residues.

V and J are TRBV19 and TRBJ1-5, with D uncertain. The clonotype comes from a man in his sixties with active or convalescent COVID-19. Sequenced: peripheral blood. The CDR3 spells CASSMTSSNQPQHF. As DNA, the CDR3 is TGTGCCAGTAGTATGACAAGTAGCAATCAGCCCCAGCATTTT. The full variable domain, rest sourced from reference TRBV19 and TRBJ1-5, is DGGITQSPKYLFRKEGQNVTLSCEQNLNHDAMYWYRQDPGQGLRLIYYSQIVNDFQKGDIAEGYSVSREKKESFPLTVTSAQKNPTAFYLCASSMTSSNQPQHFGDGTRLSIL.